The source of this TCR beta chain is a study of shared clonotypes between healthy human individuals. This CDR3 spans 12 amino acids. Trimming took off 2 bases at V and 7 bases at J, with 6 bases between the two ends. CDR1 is ENHRY, CDR2 SYGVKD, per germline. Some clones are missing from TCRdb's copy, which holds only in-frame ones; the method was immunoSEQ multiplex PCR. The repertoire holds fewer than 550,000 clones, with 75% to 80% as singletons. Sequenced material: PBMCs. The TCR comes from a woman aged 40 to 49 in good health. Some clones in this sample may be carry-over from other donors' samples. V usage is TRBV10-3 and J usage is TRBJ2-1; no definite D call. The CDR3 coding sequence is TGTGCCATCAGTGAGGCGAGGAATGAGCAGTTCTTC. Protein product: CAISEARNEQFF.